These 8 T cell receptor beta chains originate from one sample sequenced in a study of T cell responses to AZD1222 COVID-19 vaccine. Here immunoSEQ multiplex PCR was the method, and the copy in TCRdb shows in-frame clones only, minus some. The data hold over 110,000 clones, with about 90% observed a single time. Sequencing used peripheral blood, obtained 28 days after the second AZD1222 dose. These TCRs come from an adult who received the AZD1222 COVID-19 vaccine.

This clone was counted a single time. The chain links TRBV5-4 to TRBJ1-1; 7 bases are shared with TRBD1. The CDR3 runs 14 residues. J gave up 4 bases and V 1 base, and 4 bases lay outside the gene matches. Germline V gene data show CDR1 as SGHNT and CDR2 as YYREEE (reference sequence). Written as DNA, the CDR3 is TGTGCCAGCAGCTTGAGCAGGGGGAGCACTGAAGCTTTCTTT. Translating it yields CASSLSRGSTEAFF.

The chain recombines TRBV4-1 with TRBJ2-7; 7 positions agree with TRBD1. The CDR3 length is 14 residues. The J segment lost 4 bases and the V segment lost 2 bases, leaving 5 bases of the junction unmatched. Germline CDR1 is MGHRA and CDR2 is YSYEKL. CDR3 sequence: CASSQPGQAYEQYF. CDR3 nucleotides: TGCGCCAGCAGCCAACCTGGACAGGCGTACGAGCAGTACTTC.

The V call is TRBV5-1, the J call TRBJ1-6; 10 nucleotides match TRBD1. Germline V lookup: CDR1 SGHRS, CDR2 YFSETQ. This CDR3 has 15 residues. The V and J ends lost 0 bases and 11 bases, in that order; junction bases with no gene match: 5. CDR3 residues: CASSLAPGQGTPLHF. CDR3 in DNA: TGCGCCAGCAGCTTGGCCCCGGGACAGGGGACACCCCTCCACTTT.

This sequence joins TRBV7-9 and TRBJ1-2; 8 nucleotides agree with TRBD1. Losses at the gene ends were 5 bases for V and 5 bases for J; bases not matched to a gene: 13. Germline-derived CDR1 and CDR2 are SEHNR and FQNEAQ (reference sequence). The CDR3 has 16 amino acids. The CDR3: CASSPRSTGAEYGYTF. The CDR3 DNA reads as TGTGCCAGCAGCCCGCGATCGACAGGGGCGGAATATGGCTACACCTTC.

The rearrangement links TRBV5-1 to TRBJ1-1, with D perhaps TRBD1 (5 bases). The CDR3 runs 13 residues. Germline CDR1 SGHRS, CDR2 YFSETQ. The germline V and J ends were trimmed by 0 bases and 3 bases, with 6 bases remaining between them. CDR3 nucleotides: TGCGCCAGCAGCTTGGTCAGGGACACTGAAGCTTTCTTT. Its translation: CASSLVRDTEAFF.

The V gene is TRBV5-1, the J gene TRBJ1-1; 8 bases align to TRBD1. This CDR3 spans 16 amino acids. The germline V gene has CDR1 SGHRS and CDR2 YFSETQ. V dropped 0 bases and J dropped 0; count of bases not matched to a gene: 4. The CDR3 DNA sequence: TGCGCCAGCAGCTTGGAAGTACAGGGGGTGAACACTGAAGCTTTCTTT. As protein: CASSLEVQGVNTEAFF.

This chain uses TRBV5-1 with TRBJ1-6; the D gene is possibly TRBD1 (6 bases). CDR3 length equals 15 residues. Germline V CDR1 and CDR2: SGHRS, YFSETQ. The V gene lost 5 bases and the J gene lost 5 bases, with 14 bases spanning the gap. In nucleotides, the CDR3 is TGCGCCAGCAGAAGAACGACAGGAGATAATTCACCCCTCCACTTT. Protein product: CASRRTTGDNSPLHF. The full variable domain, in which reference TRBV5-1 and TRBJ1-6 provide the parts outside the CDR3, is KAGVTQTPRYLIKTRGQQVTLSCSPISGHRSVSWYQQTPGQGLQFLFEYFSETQRNKGNFPGRFSGRQFSNSRSEMNVSTLELGDSALYLCASRRTTGDNSPLHFGNGTRLTVT.

This clone was observed a single time. The chain joins TRBV3-1 (or the pseudogene TRBV3-2) to TRBJ2-1, with D uncertain. V was trimmed by 4 bases and J by 6 bases, leaving 7 bases between them. The CDR3 runs to 12 residues. Germline CDR1 reads LGHDT; CDR2 reads YNNKEL (reference sequence). CDR3 DNA: TGTGCCAGCAGCCGGAACCTCAATGAGCAGTTCTTC. The encoded protein is CASSRNLNEQFF.